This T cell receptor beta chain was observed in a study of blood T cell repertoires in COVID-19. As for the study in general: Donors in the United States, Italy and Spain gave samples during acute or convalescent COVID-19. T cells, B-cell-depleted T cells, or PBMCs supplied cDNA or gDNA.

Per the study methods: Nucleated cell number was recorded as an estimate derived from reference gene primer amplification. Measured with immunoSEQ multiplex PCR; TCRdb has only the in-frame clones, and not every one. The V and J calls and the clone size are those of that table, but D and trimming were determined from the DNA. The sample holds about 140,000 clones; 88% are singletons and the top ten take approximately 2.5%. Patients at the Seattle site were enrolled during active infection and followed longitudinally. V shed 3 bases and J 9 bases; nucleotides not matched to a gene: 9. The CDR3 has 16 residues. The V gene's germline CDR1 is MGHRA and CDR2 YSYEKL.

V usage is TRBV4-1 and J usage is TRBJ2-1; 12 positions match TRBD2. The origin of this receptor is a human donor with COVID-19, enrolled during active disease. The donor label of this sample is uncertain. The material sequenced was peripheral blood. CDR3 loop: CASSHQLAGGWGEQFF. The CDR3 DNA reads TGCGCCAGCAGCCACCAACTAGCGGGAGGTTGGGGTGAGCAGTTCTTC.